The sequence of this T cell receptor (beta chain) was determined in a study of T cells in Graves' hyperthyroidism and ophthalmopathy. Broader study findings: Also found in blood were most expanded thyroid clonotypes above 0.001.

RNA transcripts yielded amplified TCR beta CDR3 regions. Initially, a first-round RT-PCR of the TCR CDR3 employed the HTBI primer set. From the multiplex PCR reads, TCRdb called clonotypes with MiXCR, one entry per CDR3 protein. The sample lists a few hundred thousand distinct CDR3 sequences, 17% occurring once. The CDR3 loop spans 14 amino acids. V lost 6 bases to trimming and J lost 5 bases; unmatched junction nucleotides: 6. CDR1 and CDR2 (germline): SNHLY, FYNNEI. The authors obtained PBMCs from over 7.5 ml of fresh peripheral blood. Notes on this clonotype: Antigen unknown.

What was sequenced was blood. The chain employs TRBV2 and TRBJ2-5, with 10 nucleotides matching TRBD2. This clonotype was sampled from a woman aged 55-70 years with Graves' ophthalmopathy. Here the CDR3 reads CASRMTSGSETQYF. The CDR3 DNA is TGTGCCAGCAGGATGACTAGCGGGTCTGAGACCCAGTACTTC.